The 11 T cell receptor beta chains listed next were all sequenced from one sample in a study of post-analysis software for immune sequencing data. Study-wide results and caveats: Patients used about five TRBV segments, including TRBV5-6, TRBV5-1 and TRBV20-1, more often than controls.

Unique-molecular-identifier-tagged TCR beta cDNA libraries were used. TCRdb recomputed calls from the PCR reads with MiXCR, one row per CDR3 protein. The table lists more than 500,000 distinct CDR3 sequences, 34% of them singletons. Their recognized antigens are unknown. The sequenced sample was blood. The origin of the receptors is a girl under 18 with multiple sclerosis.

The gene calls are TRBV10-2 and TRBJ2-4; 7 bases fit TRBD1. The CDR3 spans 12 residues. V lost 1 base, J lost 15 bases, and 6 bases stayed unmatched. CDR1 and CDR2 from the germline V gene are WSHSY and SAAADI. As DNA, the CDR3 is TGCGCCAGCAGTGAGTTGCAGGGGGTTGGGTACTTC. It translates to CASSELQGVGYF.

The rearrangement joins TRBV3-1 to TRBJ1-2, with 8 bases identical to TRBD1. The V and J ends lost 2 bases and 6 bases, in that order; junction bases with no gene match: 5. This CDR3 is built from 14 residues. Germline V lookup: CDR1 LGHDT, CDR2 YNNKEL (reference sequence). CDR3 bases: TGTGCCAGCAGCCAACCGGACAGGGACGATGGCTACACCTTC. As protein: CASSQPDRDDGYTF.

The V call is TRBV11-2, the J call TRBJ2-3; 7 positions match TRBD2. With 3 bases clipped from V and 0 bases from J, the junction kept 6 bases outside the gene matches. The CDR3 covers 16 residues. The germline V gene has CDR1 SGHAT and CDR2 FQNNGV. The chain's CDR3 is CASSFMAGASTDTQYF. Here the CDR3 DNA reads TGTGCCAGCAGCTTTATGGCGGGAGCTAGCACAGATACGCAGTATTTT.

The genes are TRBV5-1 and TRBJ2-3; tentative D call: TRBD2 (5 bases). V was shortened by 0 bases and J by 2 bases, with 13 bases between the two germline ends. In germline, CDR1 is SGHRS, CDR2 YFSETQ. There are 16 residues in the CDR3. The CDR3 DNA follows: TGCGCCAGCAGCTTGGTTCTCGGACTTACCACAGATACGCAGTATTTT. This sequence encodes CASSLVLGLTTDTQYF.

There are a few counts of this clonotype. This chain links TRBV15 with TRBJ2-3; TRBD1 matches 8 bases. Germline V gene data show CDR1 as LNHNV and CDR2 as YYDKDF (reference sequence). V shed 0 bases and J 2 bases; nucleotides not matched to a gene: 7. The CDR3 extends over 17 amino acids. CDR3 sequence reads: CATSREGQGNPTDTQYF. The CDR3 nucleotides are TGTGCCACCAGCAGAGAAGGACAGGGAAACCCCACAGATACGCAGTATTTT.

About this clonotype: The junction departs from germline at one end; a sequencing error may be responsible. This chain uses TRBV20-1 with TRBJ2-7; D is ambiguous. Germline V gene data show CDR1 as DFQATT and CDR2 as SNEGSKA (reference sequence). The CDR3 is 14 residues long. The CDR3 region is CSAVGLTLTYERYF. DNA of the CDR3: TGCAGTGCGGTCGGGTTGACACTAACCTACGAGCGGTACTTC.

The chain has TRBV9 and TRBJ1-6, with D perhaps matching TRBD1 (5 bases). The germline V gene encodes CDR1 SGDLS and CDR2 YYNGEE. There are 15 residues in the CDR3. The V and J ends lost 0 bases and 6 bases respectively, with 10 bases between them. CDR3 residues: CASSVVGGGNSPLHF. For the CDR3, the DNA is TGTGCCAGCAGCGTAGTTGGGGGGGGTAATTCACCCCTCCACTTT.

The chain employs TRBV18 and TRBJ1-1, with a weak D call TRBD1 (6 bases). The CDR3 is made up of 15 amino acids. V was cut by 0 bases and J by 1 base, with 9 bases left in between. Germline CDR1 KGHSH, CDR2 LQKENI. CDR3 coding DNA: TGTGCCAGCTCACCACCACAGGGAGGGAACACTGAAGCTTTCTTT. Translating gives CASSPPQGGNTEAFF.

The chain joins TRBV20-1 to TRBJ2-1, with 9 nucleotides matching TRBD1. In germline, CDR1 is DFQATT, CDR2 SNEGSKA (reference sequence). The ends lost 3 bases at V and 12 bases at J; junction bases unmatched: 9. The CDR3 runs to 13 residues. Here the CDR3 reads CSASLTTGGSQFF. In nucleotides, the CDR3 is TGCAGTGCTAGTTTAACTACAGGGGGCTCGCAGTTCTTC.

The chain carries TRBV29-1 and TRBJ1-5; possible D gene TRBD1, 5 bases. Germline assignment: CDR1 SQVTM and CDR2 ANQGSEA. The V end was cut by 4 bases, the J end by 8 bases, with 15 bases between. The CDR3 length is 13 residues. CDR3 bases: TGCAGCGTTGCCAGGGACCTCTCGGAGCCCCAGCATTTT. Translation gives CSVARDLSEPQHF.

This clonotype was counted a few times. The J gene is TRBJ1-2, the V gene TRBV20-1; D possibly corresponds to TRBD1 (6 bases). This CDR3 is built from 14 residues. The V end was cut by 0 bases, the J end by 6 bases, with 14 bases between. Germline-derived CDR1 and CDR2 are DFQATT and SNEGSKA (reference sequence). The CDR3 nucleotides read TGCAGTGCTAGAGATTACAGGGAACTCAATGGCTACACCTTC. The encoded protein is CSARDYRELNGYTF.